This T cell receptor beta chain was obtained from a study of T cell repertoires in cytomegalovirus infection. Study context: Public TCR beta signatures indicated both CMV infection and matching HLA type.

A remark on this clonotype: Its matching antigen is unknown.

Findings and caveats of the study: Carriers of CMV plus the relevant HLA were identified by cumulative public TCR beta family frequency.

Germline values: CDR1 SGHTA, CDR2 FQGNSA. The J segment lost 15 bases and the V segment lost 4 bases, leaving 11 bases of the junction unmatched. The CDR3 is made up of 14 amino acids. TCRdb reprocessed the reads via MiXCR and lists one record per CDR3 protein. The sample comprises some 350,000 distinct CDR3 sequences, approximately 30% of which are singletons, and approximately 15% rests with the top ten. The TCR was taken from a human donor in good health (CMV status not recorded). Some clones in this sample may be carry-over from other donors' samples. The specimen was cultured PBMCs, collected from culture after CMV antigen stimulation. The chain recombines TRBV7-2 with TRBJ1-4, with 10 bases lining up with TRBD1. The CDR3 region is CASSSGQGWSEVFF. CDR3 DNA sequence: TGTGCCAGCAGCTCGGGACAGGGGTGGAGCGAGGTGTTTTTT. The full variable domain, in which reference TRBV7-2 and TRBJ1-4 provide the parts outside the CDR3, is GAGVSQSPSNKVTEKGKDVELRCDPISGHTALYWYRQSLGQGLEFLIYFQGNSAPDKSGLPSDRFSAERTGGSVSTLTIQRTQQEDSAVYLCASSSGQGWSEVFFGSGTQLSVL.